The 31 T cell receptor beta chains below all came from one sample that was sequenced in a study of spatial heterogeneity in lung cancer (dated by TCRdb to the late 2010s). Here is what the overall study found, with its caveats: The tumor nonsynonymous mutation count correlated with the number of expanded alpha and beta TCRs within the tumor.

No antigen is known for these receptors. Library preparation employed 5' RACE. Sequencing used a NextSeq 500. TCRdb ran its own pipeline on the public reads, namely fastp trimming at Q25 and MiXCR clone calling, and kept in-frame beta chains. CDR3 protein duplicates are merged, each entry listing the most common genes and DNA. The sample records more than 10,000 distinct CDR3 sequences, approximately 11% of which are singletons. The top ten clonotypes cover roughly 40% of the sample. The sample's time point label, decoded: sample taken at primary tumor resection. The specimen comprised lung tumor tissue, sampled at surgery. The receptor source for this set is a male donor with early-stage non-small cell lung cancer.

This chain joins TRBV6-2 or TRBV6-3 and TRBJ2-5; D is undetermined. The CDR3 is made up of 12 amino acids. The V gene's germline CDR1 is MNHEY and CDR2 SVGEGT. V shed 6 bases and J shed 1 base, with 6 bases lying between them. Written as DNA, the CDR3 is TGTGCCAGCAGCCGCCTCCAAGAGACCCAGTACTTC. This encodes CASSRLQETQYF.

The CDR3 DNA reads TGTGCCACCAGTCTCGGACAGGGCCAAGAGACCCAGTACTTC. Its protein product is CATSLGQGQETQYF. The chain links TRBV24-1 to TRBJ2-5, with 8 bases matching TRBD1. Germline V gene sequence: CDR1 KGHDR, CDR2 SFDVKD. V lost 6 bases and J lost 1; bases outside the gene matches: 3. This CDR3 spans 14 amino acids.

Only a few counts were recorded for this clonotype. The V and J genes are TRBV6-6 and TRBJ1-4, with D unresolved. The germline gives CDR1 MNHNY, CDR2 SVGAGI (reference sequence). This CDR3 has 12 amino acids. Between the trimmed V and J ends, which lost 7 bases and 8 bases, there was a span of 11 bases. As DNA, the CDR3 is TGTGCCAGCACGGGAGTCTCAGAAAAACTGTTTTTT. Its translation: CASTGVSEKLFF.

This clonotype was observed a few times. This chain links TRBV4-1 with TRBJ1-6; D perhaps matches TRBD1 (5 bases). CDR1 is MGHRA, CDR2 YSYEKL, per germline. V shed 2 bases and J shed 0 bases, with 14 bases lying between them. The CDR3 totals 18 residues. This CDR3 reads CASSQHRDVSSYNSPLHF. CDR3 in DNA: TGCGCCAGCAGCCAACACCGGGACGTTAGCTCCTATAATTCACCCCTCCACTTT.

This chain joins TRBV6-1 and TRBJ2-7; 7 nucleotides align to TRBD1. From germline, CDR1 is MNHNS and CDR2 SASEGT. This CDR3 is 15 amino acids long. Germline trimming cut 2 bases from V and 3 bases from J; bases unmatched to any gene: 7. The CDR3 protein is CASSEWDRNDYEQYF. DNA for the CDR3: TGTGCCAGCAGTGAATGGGACAGAAATGACTACGAGCAGTACTTC.

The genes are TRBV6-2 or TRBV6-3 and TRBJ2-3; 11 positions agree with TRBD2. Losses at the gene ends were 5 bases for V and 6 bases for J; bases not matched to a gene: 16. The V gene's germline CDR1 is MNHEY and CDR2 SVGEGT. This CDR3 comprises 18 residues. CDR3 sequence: CASSPRTSGLYGTDTQYF. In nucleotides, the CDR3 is TGTGCCAGCAGTCCAAGGACTAGCGGGCTTTATGGGACGGATACGCAGTATTTT.

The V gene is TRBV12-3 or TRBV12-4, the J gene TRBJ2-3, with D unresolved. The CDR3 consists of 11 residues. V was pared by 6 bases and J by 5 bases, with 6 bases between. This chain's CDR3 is CASRRGDTQYF. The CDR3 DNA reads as TGTGCCAGCAGGCGCGGAGATACGCAGTATTTT.

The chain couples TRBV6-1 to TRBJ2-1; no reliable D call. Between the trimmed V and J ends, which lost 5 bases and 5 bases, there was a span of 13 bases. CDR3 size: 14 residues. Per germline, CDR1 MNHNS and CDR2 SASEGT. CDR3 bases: TGTGCCAGCAGTTGGTTAAACACCAACAATGAGCAGTTCTTC. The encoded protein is CASSWLNTNNEQFF.

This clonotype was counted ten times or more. CDR3 protein: CASMFQKGGAPDTQYF. CDR3 coding DNA: TGTGCCAGCATGTTCCAAAAAGGGGGGGCCCCAGATACGCAGTATTTT. The chain recombines TRBV28 with TRBJ2-3, with D tentatively TRBD2 (7 bases). The CDR3 is 16 amino acids. In germline, CDR1 is MDHEN, CDR2 SYDVKM. Trimming pared 7 bases from V and 4 bases from J, leaving 21 bases between. Full variable domain (rest looked up from reference TRBV28 and TRBJ2-3): DVKVTQSSRYLVKRTGEKVFLECVQDMDHENMFWYRQDPGLGLRLIYFSYDVKMKEKGDIPEGYSVSREKKERFSLILESASTNQTSMYLCASMFQKGGAPDTQYFGPGTRLTVL.

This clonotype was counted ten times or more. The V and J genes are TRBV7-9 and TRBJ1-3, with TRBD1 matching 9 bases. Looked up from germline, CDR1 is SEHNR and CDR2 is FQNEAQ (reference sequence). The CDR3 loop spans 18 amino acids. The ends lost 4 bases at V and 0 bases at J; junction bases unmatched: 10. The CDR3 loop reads CASSSLPGQGDSGNTIYF. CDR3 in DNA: TGTGCCAGCAGCTCTCTCCCGGGACAGGGTGACTCTGGAAACACCATATATTTT.

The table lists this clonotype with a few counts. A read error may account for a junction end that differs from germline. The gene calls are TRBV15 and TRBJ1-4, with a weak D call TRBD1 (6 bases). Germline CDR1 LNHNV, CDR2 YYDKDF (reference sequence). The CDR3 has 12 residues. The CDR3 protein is CATSRDQDSPLF. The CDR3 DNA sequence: TGTGCCACCAGCAGAGACCAGGACAGCCCGCTTTTT.

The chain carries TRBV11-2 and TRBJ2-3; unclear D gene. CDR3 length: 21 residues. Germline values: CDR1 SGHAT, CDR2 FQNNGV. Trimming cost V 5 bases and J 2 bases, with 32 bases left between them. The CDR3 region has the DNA TGTGCCAGCAGCCGACCCCCCATCGAGTTCAGGCGAAGCGTAAACACAGATACGCAGTATTTT. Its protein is CASSRPPIEFRRSVNTDTQYF.

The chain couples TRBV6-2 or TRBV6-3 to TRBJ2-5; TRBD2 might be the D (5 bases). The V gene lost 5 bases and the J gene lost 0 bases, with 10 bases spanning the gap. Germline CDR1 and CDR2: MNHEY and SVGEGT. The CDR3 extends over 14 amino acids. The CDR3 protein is CASSTYGNQETQYF. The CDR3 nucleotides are TGTGCCAGCAGTACGTACGGGAACCAAGAGACCCAGTACTTC.

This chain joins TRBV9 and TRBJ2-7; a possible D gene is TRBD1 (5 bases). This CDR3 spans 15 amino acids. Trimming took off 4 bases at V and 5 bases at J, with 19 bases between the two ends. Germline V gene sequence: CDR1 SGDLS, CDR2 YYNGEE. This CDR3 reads CASSPRQFSSDEQYF. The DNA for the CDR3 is TGTGCCAGCAGCCCCCGACAGTTTTCCTCGGACGAGCAGTACTTC.

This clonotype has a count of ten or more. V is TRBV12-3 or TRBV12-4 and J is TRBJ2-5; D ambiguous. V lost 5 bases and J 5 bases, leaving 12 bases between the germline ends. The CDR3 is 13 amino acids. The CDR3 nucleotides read TGTGCCAGCAGTCGACTGAACCCGGAGACCCAGTACTTC. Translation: CASSRLNPETQYF.

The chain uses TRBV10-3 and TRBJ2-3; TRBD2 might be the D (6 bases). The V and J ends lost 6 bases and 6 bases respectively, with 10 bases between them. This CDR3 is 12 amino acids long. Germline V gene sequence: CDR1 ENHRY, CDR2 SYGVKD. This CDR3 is CAISPSADTQYF. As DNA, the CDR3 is TGTGCCATCAGCCCTAGCGCGGATACGCAGTATTTT.

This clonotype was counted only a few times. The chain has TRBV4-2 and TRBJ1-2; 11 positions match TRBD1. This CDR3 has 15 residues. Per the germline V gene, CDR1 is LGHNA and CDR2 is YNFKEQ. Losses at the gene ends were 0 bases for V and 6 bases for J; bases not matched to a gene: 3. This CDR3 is CASSQEGQGADGYTF. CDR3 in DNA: TGTGCCAGCAGCCAAGAAGGACAGGGGGCTGATGGCTACACCTTC.

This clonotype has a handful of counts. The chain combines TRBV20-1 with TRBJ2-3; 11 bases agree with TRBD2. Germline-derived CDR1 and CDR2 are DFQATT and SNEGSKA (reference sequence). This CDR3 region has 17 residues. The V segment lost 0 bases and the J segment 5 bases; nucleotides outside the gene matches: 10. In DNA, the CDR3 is TGCAGTGCTAGAGACCCCCTAGCGGGGGGTAGGAGAGATACGCAGTATTTT. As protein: CSARDPLAGGRRDTQYF.

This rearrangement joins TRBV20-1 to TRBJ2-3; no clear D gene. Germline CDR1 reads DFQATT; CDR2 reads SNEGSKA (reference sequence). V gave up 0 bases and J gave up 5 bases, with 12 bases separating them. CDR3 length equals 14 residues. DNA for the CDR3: TGCAGTGCTAGAGAAGACTGGCCAGGAGATACGCAGTATTTT. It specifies CSAREDWPGDTQYF.

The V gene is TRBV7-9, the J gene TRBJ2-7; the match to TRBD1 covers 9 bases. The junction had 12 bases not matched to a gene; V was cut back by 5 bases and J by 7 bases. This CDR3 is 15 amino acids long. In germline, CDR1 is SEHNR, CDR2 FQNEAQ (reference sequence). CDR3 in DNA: TGTGCCAGCAGCACCCCCGGACAGGGGTTCGGGGAGCAGTACTTC. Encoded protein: CASSTPGQGFGEQYF.

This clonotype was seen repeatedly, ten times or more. CDR3 loop: CASSLFSSPTGNTIYF. The CDR3 region has the DNA TGTGCCAGCAGCTTATTTTCCAGCCCGACTGGAAACACCATATATTTT. This chain links TRBV7-2 with TRBJ1-3; no clear D gene. The germline V gene has CDR1 SGHTA and CDR2 FQGNSA. CDR3 length: 16 amino acids. Trimming stripped 2 bases from V and 2 bases from J, with 13 bases between. The full variable domain, in which reference TRBV7-2 and TRBJ1-3 provide the parts outside the CDR3, is GAGVSQSPSNKVTEKGKDVELRCDPISGHTALYWYRQSLGQGLEFLIYFQGNSAPDKSGLPSDRFSAERTGGSVSTLTIQRTQQEDSAVYLCASSLFSSPTGNTIYFGEGSWLTVV.

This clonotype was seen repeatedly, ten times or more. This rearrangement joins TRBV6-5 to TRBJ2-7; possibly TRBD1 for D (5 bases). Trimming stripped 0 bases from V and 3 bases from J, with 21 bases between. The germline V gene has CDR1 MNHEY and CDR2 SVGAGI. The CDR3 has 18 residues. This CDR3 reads CASSYSSPSLAGNYEQYF. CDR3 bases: TGTGCCAGCAGTTACTCGAGTCCGTCCTTAGCAGGGAACTACGAGCAGTACTTC.

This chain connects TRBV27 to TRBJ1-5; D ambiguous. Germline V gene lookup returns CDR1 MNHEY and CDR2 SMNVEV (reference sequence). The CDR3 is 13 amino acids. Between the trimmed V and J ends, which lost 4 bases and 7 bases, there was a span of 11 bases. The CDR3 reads CASSSTGKQPQHF. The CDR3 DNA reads TGTGCCAGCAGTTCCACGGGGAAGCAGCCCCAGCATTTT.

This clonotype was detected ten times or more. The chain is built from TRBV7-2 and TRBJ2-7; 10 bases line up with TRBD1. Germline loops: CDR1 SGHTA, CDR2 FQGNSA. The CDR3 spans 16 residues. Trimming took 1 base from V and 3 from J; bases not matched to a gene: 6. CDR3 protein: CASSLVAGTGDYEQYF. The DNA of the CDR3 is TGTGCCAGCAGCTTAGTCGCCGGGACAGGGGACTACGAGCAGTACTTC. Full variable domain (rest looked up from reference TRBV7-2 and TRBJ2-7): GAGVSQSPSNKVTEKGKDVELRCDPISGHTALYWYRQSLGQGLEFLIYFQGNSAPDKSGLPSDRFSAERTGGSVSTLTIQRTQQEDSAVYLCASSLVAGTGDYEQYFGPGTRLTVT.

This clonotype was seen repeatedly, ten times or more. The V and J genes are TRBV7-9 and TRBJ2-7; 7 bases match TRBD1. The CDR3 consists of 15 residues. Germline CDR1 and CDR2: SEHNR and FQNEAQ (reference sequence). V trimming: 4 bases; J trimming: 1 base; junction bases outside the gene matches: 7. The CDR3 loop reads CASSSYGQESYEQYF. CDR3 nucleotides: TGTGCCAGCAGCTCGTATGGACAGGAGTCCTACGAGCAGTACTTC.

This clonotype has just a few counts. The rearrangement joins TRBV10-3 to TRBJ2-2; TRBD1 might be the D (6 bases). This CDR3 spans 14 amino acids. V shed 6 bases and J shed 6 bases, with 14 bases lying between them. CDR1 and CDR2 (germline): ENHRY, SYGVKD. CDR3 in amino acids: CAIRPGQPAGELFF. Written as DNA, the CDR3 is TGTGCCATCAGACCAGGACAGCCGGCCGGGGAGCTGTTTTTT.

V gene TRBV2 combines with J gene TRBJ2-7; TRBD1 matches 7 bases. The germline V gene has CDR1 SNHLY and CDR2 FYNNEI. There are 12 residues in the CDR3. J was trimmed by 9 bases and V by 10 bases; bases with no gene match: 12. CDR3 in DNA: TGTGCCACCCGAGAAACAGGGGTGGTGCAGTACTTC. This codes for CATRETGVVQYF. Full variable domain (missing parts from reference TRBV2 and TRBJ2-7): EPEVTQTPSHQVTQMGQEVILRCVPISNHLYFYWYRQILGQKVEFLVSFYNNEISEKSEIFDDQFSVERPDGSNFTLKIRSTKLEDSAMYFCATRETGVVQYFGPGTRLTVT.

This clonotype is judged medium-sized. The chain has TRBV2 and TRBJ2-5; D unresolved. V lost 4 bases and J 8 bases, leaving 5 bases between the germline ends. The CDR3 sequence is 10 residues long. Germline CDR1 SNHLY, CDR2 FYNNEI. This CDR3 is CASSVTTQYF. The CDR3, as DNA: TGTGCCAGCAGTGTGACTACCCAGTACTTC.

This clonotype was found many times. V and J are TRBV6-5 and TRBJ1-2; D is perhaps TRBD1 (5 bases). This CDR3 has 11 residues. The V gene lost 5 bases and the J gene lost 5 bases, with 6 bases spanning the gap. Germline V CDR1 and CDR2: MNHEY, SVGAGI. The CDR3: CASSRGYGYTF. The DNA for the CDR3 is TGTGCCAGCAGTAGGGGTTATGGCTACACCTTC.

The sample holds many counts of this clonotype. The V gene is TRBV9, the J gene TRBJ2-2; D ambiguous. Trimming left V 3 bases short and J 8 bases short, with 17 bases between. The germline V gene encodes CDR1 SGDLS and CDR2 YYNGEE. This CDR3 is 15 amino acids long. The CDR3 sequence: CASSDTWVLPGELFF. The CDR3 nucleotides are TGTGCCAGCAGCGATACTTGGGTTTTACCAGGGGAGCTGTTTTTT.

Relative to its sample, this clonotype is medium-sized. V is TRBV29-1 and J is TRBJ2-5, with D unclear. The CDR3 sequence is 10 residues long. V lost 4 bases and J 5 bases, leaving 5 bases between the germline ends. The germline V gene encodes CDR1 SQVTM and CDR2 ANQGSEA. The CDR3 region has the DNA TGCAGCGTTGCGGAGGAGACCCAGTACTTC. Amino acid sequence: CSVAEETQYF.